Listed below are T cell receptor beta chains from one sample, sequenced in a study of tumor and adjacent non-tumor tissue in lung cancer. TCRdb re-called the multiplex PCR reads with MiXCR, one entry per CDR3 protein. The sample has some 200,000 distinct CDR3 sequences; about 76% are singletons. Specimen: lung tumor tissue. These receptors all stem from a man aged 60 to 69 with non-small cell lung cancer. Both conserved end residues are part of each CDR3. D genes are given only for firm matches. Rows give clone size only sometimes, using once, few, many, or a class for an expanded clone.

TRBJ2-1 | . | . | TRBV6-6 | CDSIPGSTLSYNEQFF | TGTGACAGCATCCCTGGCAGCACCCTCTCCTACAATGAACAGTTCTTC
TRBJ2-5 | . | . | TRBV11-1 | CASSLITGVVGETQYF | TGTGCCAGCAGCTTAATTACGGGAGTGGTCGGAGAGACCCAGTACTTC
TRBJ1-4 | once | . | TRBV20-1 | CSARVNGAGTNEKLFF | TGCAGTGCTAGAGTAAATGGCGCAGGTACCAATGAAAAACTGTTTTTT
TRBJ1-4 | . | . | TRBV4-2 | CASVTGEVNEKLFF | TGTGCCAGCGTTACGGGGGAGGTTAATGAAAAACTGTTTTTT
TRBJ2-1 | many | TRBD2 | TRBV5-1 | CASSLRTSGGARVADNEQFF | TGCGCCAGCAGCTTGAGAACTAGCGGGGGGGCTAGGGTCGCGGACAATGAGCAGTTCTTC
TRBJ2-7 | . | . | TRBV5-4 | CASSWGGIGTREQYF | TGTGCCAGCAGTTGGGGCGGGATAGGGACAAGGGAACAGTACTTC
TRBJ1-1 | . | . | TRBV19 | CASSIGGGGEAFF | TGTGCCAGTAGTATAGGCGGGGGTGGTGAAGCTTTCTTT
TRBJ1-1 | . | . | TRBV4-3 | CASSQGQASDTEAFF | TGCGCCAGCAGCCAAGGACAGGCGAGTGACACTGAAGCTTTCTTT
TRBJ2-2 | . | TRBD2 | TRBV20-1 | CSARVSGGGSNTGELFF | TGCAGTGCTAGAGTTTCAGGCGGGGGGAGCAACACAGGGGAGCTGTTTTTT
TRBJ2-7 | . | TRBD1 | TRBV28 | CARGTGCHDQYF | TGTGCCCGGGGGACAGGGTGCCACGATCAGTACTTC
TRBJ2-2 | . | . | TRBV4-2 | CASNRQGAGNTGELFF | TGTGCCAGCAATCGCCAAGGGGCCGGAAACACCGGGGAGCTGTTTTTT
TRBJ2-1 | . | TRBD2 | TRBV4-3 | CASSQRVAGVSYNEQFF | TGCGCCAGCAGCCAACGAGTAGCGGGAGTTAGTTACAATGAGCAGTTCTTC
TRBJ2-1 | . | TRBD2 | TRBV11-3 | CASISLAGGYNEEFF | TGTGCCAGCATCTCCCTAGCGGGAGGTTACAATGAGGAGTTCTTC
TRBJ2-4 | . | . | TRBV12-3/TRBV12-4 | CASTRGNIQYF | TGTGCCAGCACCCGGGGAAACATTCAGTACTTC
TRBJ2-1 | . | TRBD2 | TRBV6-5 | CSSTEGAGGLISRNEQFF | TGTTCCAGTACCGAGGGAGCGGGAGGACTTATTTCCCGCAATGAGCAGTTCTTC
TRBJ2-7 | . | . | TRBV11-1 | CASSLSGLLYEQYF | TGTGCCAGCAGCTTATCGGGACTGCTATACGAGCAGTATTTC
TRBJ2-7 | . | . | TRBV7-8 | CASTLGVGISYGQYF | TGTGCCAGCACCTTAGGGGTCGGTATCTCCTACGGGCAGTACTTC
TRBJ1-5 | . | TRBD1 | TRBV12-5 | CASGLVLGTGGRGNQPQHF | TGTGCTAGTGGTTTGGTACTGGGGACAGGGGGCCGGGGCAATCAGCCCCAGCATTTT
TRBJ1-2 | . | TRBD1 | TRBV29-1 | CCVLGTGDTGYTF | TGCTGCGTACTCGGGACAGGGGATACGGGTTACACCTTC
TRBJ2-7 | many | . | TRBV29-1 | CSATSHYEQYF | TGCAGCGCCACCTCCCACTACGAGCAGTACTTC
TRBJ2-5 | many | . | TRBV20-1 | CSASYTVETQYF | TGCAGTGCGAGTTATACCGTTGAGACCCAGTACTTC
TRBJ1-2 | . | . | TRBV20-1 | CTAPKDGLDGYTF | TGCACTGCTCCAAAGGACGGGCTAGATGGCTACACCTTC
TRBJ2-1 | many | . | TRBV20-1 | CSASWGEQFF | TGCAGTGCTAGTTGGGGTGAGCAGTTCTTC
TRBJ1-3 | . | . | TRBV12-3/TRBV12-4 | CVSSFTNHRESTIYF | TGTGTCAGCAGTTTCACCAATCATCGTGAAAGCACCATATATTTT
TRBJ2-3 | once | . | TRBV11-2 | CASRPRVMTDTQYF | TGTGCCAGCAGACCAAGGGTTATGACAGATACGCAGTATTTT
TRBJ2-2 | . | . | TRBV7-8 | CANSFGGGGELLF | TGTGCCAACAGCTTCGGGGGCGGCGGGGAGCTGCTTTTT
TRBJ1-1 | many | . | TRBV29-1 | CSVEAHGSDTEAFF | TGCAGCGTTGAAGCCCACGGGTCGGACACTGAAGCTTTCTTT
TRBJ2-5 | . | TRBD2 | TRBV6-1 | CDSSELAGGPETQYF | TGTGACAGCAGTGAACTAGCGGGGGGGCCAGAGACCCAGTACTTC
TRBJ1-1 | . | . | TRBV5-1 | CATRKGVMNTEAFF | TGCGCCACCAGGAAAGGAGTTATGAACACTGAAGCTTTCTTT
TRBJ2-3 | . | . | TRBV7-9 | CANSLGAASTDTQYF | TGTGCCAACAGCTTAGGGGCAGCTAGTACAGATACGCAGTATTTT
TRBJ2-1 | . | TRBD1 | TRBV11-1 | CTSSLAWGRGLNRSSYNEQYF | TGTACCAGCAGCTTAGCTTGGGGCAGGGGGCTTAATCGAAGCTCCTACAATGAGCAATACTTC
TRBJ1-4 | . | . | TRBV4-2 | CARSQDVRSREKLFF | TGTGCCAGGAGCCAAGATGTCCGATCTCGTGAAAAACTGTTTTTT
TRBJ2-1 | . | TRBD1 | TRBV6-1 | CASILDRGRDEHFF | TGTGCCAGCATTCTGGACAGGGGGAGGGATGAGCACTTCTTC
TRBJ1-1 | . | TRBD1 | TRBV7-9 | CASSKQGARVTEAFF | TGTGCCAGCAGCAAACAGGGGGCGAGAGTAACTGAAGCTTTCTTT
TRBJ2-3 | . | . | TRBV12-3/TRBV12-4 | CVSTPVNTDTQYF | TGCGTCAGCACCCCCGTTAACACAGATACGCAGTATTTT
TRBJ2-5 | once | TRBD2 | TRBV20-1 | CSAYIAGSQESQYF | TGCAGTGCTTACATAGCGGGTAGCCAAGAGTCCCAGTACTTC
TRBJ2-7 | . | TRBD2 | TRBV20-1 | CSAKPGLGYEQHF | TGCAGTGCTAAACCGGGACTAGGTTACGAGCAGCACTTC
TRBJ2-7 | . | TRBD1 | TRBV29-1 | CSVSPQGASYKQYF | TGCAGCGTTAGTCCACAGGGGGCATCCTACAAGCAGTATTTC
TRBJ2-7 | . | . | TRBV4-2 | CACSQGYRAVPTYEQYF | TGTGCCTGCAGCCAAGGGTACAGGGCCGTACCAACCTACGAGCAGTACTTC
TRBJ2-3 | few | TRBD2 | TRBV13 | CASSHLAGGSTDTQYF | TGTGCCAGCAGCCACTTAGCGGGGGGGAGCACAGATACGCAGTATTTT
TRBJ1-6 | . | . | TRBV20-1 | CSARQRVGTPKINSPLHF | TGCAGTGCTAGACAACGGGTTGGGACACCTAAAATTAATTCACCCCTTCACTTT
TRBJ2-7 | . | . | TRBV4-2 | CVSSQGYRAVATYEQYF | TGTGTCAGCAGCCAAGGGTACAGGGCCGTCGCAACCTACGAGCAGTACTTC
TRBJ1-1 | few | . | TRBV4-3 | CASSQGGGTNTEAFF | TGCGCCAGCAGCCAAGGGGGGGGAACTAACACTGAAGCTTTCTTT
TRBJ2-2 | . | . | TRBV30 | CAWSPRLTNTGELFF | TGTGCCTGGAGTCCCAGGCTGACGAACACCGGGGAGCTGTTTTTT
TRBJ2-7 | . | TRBD1 | TRBV20-1 | CSTNPGQGAYEQYF | TGCAGTACTAACCCAGGACAGGGGGCATACGAGCAGTACTTC
TRBJ2-5 | . | . | TRBV12-3/TRBV12-4 | CASSSRTGAVETQYF | TGTGCCAGCAGTTCGAGGACCGGGGCCGTGGAGACCCAGTACTTC
TRBJ1-2 | . | . | TRBV19 | CASSIDRSSYGYTF | TGTGCCAGTAGTATAGACAGAAGTTCCTATGGCTACACCTTC
TRBJ2-3 | . | TRBD1 | TRBV11-2 | CASSVTLTGASTDTQCF | TGTGCCAGCAGCGTAACCCTGACAGGGGCTAGCACAGATACGCAGTGTTTT
TRBJ2-1 | . | . | TRBV20-1 | CSVEGSSDYNEQFF | TGCAGTGTTGAGGGGTCTAGCGACTACAATGAGCAGTTCTTC
TRBJ2-5 | . | TRBD2 | TRBV4-3 | CTSSPDRTGGGETQYF | TGCACCAGCAGCCCAGATCGTACGGGAGGCGGGGAGACCCAGTACTTC
TRBJ1-6 | . | . | TRBV20-1 | CSAVKGPGGLPLHF | TGCAGTGCTGTGAAGGGGCCCGGGGGCTTACCCCTACACTTT
TRBJ2-1 | . | . | TRBV6-2/TRBV6-3 | CASRSGAKSSYNEQFF | TGTGCCAGCCGATCGGGGGCGAAGAGCTCCTACAATGAGCAGTTCTTC
TRBJ2-7 | . | TRBD2 | TRBV7-2 | CASSLVAGAGEQYF | TGTGCCAGCAGCTTAGTAGCGGGAGCGGGGGAGCAGTACTTC
TRBJ2-2 | . | . | TRBV11-2 | CAGSLERAGELFF | TGTGCCGGCAGCTTAGAGAGGGCCGGGGAGCTGTTCTTT